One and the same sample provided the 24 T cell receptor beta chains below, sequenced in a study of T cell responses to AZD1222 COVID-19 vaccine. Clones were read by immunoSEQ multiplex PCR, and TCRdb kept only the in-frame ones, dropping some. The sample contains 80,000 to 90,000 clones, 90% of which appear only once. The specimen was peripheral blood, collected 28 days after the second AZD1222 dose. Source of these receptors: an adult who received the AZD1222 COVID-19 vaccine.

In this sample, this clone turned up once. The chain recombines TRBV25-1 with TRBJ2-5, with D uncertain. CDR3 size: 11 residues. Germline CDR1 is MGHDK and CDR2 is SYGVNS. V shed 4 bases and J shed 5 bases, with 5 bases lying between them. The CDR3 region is CASSASETQYF. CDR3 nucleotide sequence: TGTGCCAGCAGTGCGAGCGAGACCCAGTACTTC.

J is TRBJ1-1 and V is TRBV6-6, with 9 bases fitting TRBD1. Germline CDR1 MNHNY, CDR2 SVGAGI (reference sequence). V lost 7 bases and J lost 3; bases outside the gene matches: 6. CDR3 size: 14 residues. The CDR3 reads CASITQGADTEAFF. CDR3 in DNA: TGTGCCAGCATTACACAGGGGGCAGACACTGAAGCTTTCTTT.

CDR3 sequence (DNA): TGTGCCAGCAGTTACTCGATCCATGAGCAGTTCTTC. This codes for CASSYSIHEQFF. This chain joins TRBV6-2 or TRBV6-3 and TRBJ2-1, with D hard to call. Trimming removed 0 bases from V and 8 bases from J, with 5 bases in between. This CDR3 is 12 amino acids long. The V gene's germline CDR1 is MNHEY and CDR2 SVGEGT.

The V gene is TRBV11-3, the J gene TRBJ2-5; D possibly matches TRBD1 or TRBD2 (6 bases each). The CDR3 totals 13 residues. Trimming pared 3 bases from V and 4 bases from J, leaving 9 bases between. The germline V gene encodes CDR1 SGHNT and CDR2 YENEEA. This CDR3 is CASSFGGAETQYF. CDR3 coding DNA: TGTGCCAGCAGCTTCGGGGGCGCAGAGACCCAGTACTTC.

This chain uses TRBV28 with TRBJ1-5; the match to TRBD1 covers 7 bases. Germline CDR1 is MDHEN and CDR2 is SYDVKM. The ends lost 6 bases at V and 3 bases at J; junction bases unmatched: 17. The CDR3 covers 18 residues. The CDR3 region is CASSRLGHGQANNQPQHF. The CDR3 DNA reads TGTGCCAGCAGCCGACTCGGCCATGGACAGGCGAACAATCAGCCCCAGCATTTT.

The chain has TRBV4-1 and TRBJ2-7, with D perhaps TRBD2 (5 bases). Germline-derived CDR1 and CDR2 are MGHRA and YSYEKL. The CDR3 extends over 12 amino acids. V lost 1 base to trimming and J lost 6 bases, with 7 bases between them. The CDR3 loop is CASSQVLGEQYF. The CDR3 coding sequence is TGCGCCAGCAGCCAAGTACTAGGCGAGCAGTACTTC.

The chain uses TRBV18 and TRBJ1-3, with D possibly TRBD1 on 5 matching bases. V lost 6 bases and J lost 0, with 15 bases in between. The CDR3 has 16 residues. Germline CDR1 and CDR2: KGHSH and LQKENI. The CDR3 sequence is CASSVTAEVSGNTIYF. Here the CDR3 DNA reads TGTGCCAGCTCGGTGACAGCGGAAGTCTCTGGAAACACCATATATTTT.

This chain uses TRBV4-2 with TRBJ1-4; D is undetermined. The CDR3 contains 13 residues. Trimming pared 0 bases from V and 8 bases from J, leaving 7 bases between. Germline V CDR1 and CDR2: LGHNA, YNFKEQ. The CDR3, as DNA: TGTGCCAGCAGCCAAGATCTAAGGGAAAAACTGTTTTTT. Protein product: CASSQDLREKLFF.

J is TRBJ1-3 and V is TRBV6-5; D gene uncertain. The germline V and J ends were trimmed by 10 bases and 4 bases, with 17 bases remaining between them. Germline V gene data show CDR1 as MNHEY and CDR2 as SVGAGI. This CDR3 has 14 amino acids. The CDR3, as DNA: TGTGCCAACGAAATGGAGCTGGGAGGAAACACCATATATTTT. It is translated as CANEMELGGNTIYF.

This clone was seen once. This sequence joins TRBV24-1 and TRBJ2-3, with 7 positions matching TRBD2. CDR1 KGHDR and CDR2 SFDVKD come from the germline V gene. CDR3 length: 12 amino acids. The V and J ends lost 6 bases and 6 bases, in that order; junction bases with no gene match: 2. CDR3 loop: CATSLGGDTQYF. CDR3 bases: TGTGCCACCAGTCTGGGGGGGGATACGCAGTATTTT.

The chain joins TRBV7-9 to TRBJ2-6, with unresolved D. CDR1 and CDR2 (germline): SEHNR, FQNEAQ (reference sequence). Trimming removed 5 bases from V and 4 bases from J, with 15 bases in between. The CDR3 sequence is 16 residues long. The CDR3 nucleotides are TGTGCCAGCAGCCCTTCGCGAGACCTGGGGGCCAACGTCCTGACTTTC. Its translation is CASSPSRDLGANVLTF.

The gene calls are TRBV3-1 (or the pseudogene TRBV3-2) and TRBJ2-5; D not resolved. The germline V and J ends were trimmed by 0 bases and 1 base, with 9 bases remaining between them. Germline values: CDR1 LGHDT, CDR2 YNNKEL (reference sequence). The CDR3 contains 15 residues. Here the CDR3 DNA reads TGTGCCAGCAGCCAAGATCTTACTTCCCAAGAGACCCAGTACTTC. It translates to CASSQDLTSQETQYF.

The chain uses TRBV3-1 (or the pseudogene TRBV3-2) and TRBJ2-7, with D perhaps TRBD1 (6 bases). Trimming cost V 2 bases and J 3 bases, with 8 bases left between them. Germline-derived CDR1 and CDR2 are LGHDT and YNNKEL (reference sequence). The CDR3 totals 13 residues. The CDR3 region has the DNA TGTGCCAGCAGCCAAAAGGACAGCTACGAGCAGTACTTC. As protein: CASSQKDSYEQYF.

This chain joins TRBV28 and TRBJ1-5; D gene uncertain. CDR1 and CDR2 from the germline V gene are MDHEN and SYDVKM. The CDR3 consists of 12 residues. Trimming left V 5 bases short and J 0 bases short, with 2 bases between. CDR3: CASSNSNQPQHF. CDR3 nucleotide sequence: TGTGCCAGCAGTAATAGCAATCAGCCCCAGCATTTT.

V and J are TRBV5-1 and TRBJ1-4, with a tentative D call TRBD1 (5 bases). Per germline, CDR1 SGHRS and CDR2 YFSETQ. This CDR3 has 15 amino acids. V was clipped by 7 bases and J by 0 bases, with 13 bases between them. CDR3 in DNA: TGCGCCAGCGGCTCGGGACCGGCAACTAATGAAAAACTGTTTTTT. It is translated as CASGSGPATNEKLFF.

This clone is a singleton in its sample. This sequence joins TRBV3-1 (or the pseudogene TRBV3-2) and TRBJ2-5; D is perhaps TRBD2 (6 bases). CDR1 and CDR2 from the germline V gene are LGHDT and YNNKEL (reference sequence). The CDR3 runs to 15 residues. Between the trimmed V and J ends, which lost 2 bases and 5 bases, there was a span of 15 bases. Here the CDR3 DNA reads TGTGCCAGCAGCCAAATGTTACTAGCCGGGGAGACCCAGTACTTC. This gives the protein CASSQMLLAGETQYF.

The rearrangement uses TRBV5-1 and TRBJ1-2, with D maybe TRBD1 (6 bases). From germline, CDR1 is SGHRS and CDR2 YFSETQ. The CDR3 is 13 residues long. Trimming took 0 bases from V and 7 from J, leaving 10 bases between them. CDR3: CASSLDGGAGYTF. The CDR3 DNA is TGCGCCAGCAGCTTGGACGGGGGGGCTGGCTACACCTTC.

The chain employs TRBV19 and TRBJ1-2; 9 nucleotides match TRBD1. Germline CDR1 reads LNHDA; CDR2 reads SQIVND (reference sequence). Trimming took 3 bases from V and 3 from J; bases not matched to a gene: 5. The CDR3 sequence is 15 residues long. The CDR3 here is CASSIPRTGDYGYTF. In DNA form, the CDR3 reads TGTGCCAGTAGTATTCCCCGGACAGGGGACTATGGCTACACCTTC. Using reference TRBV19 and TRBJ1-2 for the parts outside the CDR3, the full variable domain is DGGITQSPKYLFRKEGQNVTLSCEQNLNHDAMYWYRQDPGQGLRLIYYSQIVNDFQKGDIAEGYSVSREKKESFPLTVTSAQKNPTAFYLCASSIPRTGDYGYTFGSGTRLTVV.

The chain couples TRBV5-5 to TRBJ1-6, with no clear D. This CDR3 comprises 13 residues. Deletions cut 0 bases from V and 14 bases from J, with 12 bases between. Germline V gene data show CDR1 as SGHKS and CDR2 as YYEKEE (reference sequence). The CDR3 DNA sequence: TGTGCCAGCAGCTTGGATCCGAACGGGGCCCTCCACTTT. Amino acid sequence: CASSLDPNGALHF.

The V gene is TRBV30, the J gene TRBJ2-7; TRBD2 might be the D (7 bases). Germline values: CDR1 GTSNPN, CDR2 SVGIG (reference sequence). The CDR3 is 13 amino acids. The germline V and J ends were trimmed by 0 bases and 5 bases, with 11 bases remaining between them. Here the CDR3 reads CAWSVGGGNEQYF. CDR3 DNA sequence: TGTGCCTGGAGTGTAGGGGGGGGGAACGAGCAGTACTTC.

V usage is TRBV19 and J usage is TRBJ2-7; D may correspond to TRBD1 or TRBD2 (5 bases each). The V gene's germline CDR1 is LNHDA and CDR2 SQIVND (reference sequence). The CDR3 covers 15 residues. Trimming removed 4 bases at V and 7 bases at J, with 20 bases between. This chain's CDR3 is CASSRGPLKEREQYF. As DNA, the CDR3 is TGTGCCAGTAGTAGGGGACCGCTTAAAGAACGGGAGCAGTACTTC. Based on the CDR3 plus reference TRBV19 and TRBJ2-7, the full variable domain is DGGITQSPKYLFRKEGQNVTLSCEQNLNHDAMYWYRQDPGQGLRLIYYSQIVNDFQKGDIAEGYSVSREKKESFPLTVTSAQKNPTAFYLCASSRGPLKEREQYFGPGTRLTVT.

CDR3 nucleotides: TGTGCCAGCAGCAAACGCGGGAACACTGAAGCTTTCTTT. Its protein product is CASSKRGNTEAFF. The J gene is TRBJ1-1, the V gene TRBV21-1. TRBV21-1 has pseudogene status. The CDR3 is made up of 13 amino acids.

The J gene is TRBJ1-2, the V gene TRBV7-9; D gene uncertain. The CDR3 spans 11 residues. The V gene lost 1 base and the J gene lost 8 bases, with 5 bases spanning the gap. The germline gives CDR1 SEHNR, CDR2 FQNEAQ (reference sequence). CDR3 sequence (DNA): TGTGCCAGCAGCTTAGGGTTGGGCTACACCTTC. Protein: CASSLGLGYTF.

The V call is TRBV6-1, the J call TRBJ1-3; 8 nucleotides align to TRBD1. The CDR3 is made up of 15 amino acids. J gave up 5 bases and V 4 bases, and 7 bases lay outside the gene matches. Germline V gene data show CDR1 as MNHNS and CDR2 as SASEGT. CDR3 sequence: CASSVDRGVRNTIYF. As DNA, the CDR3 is TGTGCCAGCAGTGTCGACAGGGGCGTCAGAAACACCATATATTTT.